This T cell receptor beta chain is from a study of T cell clonotyping in hematopoietic cell transplantation. Described time point: recipient sample about 28 days before transplant, after cytoreduction. Assay: immunoSEQ multiplex PCR; the TCRdb copy retains only in-frame clones and omits some. This sample has approximately 80,000 clones, with almost 97% found just once. This CDR3 is built from 15 residues. The V gene's germline CDR1 is SGHTA and CDR2 FQGNSA. The ends were cut back, 3 bases at V and 5 bases at J, with 13 bases in the middle. The source was peripheral blood mononuclear cells, collected before stem cell transplant. The receptor was derived from a woman in her fifties or sixties with acute myeloid leukemia. Some clones in this sample may be carry-over from other donors' samples. The chain carries TRBV7-2 and TRBJ1-4; no clear D. As DNA, the CDR3 is TGTGCCAGCAGCTTGTTTGGCGGAAGAAATGAAAAACTGTTTTTT. Protein sequence: CASSLFGGRNEKLFF.